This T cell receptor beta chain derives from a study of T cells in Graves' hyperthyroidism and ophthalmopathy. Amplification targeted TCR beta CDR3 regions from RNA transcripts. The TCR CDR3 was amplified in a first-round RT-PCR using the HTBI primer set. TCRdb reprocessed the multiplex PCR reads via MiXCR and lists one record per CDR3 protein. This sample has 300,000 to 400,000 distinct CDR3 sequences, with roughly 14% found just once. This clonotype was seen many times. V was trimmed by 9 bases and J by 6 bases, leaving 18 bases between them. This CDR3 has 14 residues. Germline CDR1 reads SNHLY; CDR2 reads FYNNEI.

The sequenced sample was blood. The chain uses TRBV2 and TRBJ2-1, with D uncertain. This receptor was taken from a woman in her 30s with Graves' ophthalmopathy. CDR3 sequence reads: CARSRSKVGNEQFF. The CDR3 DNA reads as TGTGCCAGATCCCGAAGTAAGGTAGGCAATGAGCAGTTCTTC.